This T cell receptor beta chain was recorded in a study of a mutant IDH1 vaccine in newly diagnosed glioma. Study-wide background: Antecedent treatment encompassed radiotherapy, temozolomide, or their combination; the majority received both.

Germline CDR1 MGHRA, CDR2 YSYEKL. The CDR3 has 17 amino acids. The V and J ends lost 4 bases and 4 bases, in that order; junction bases with no gene match: 5. The time point is: baseline, week 1 (first vaccination visit). Specified treatment: pre-vaccination baseline after standard-of-care therapy. Only in-frame clones appear in the TCRdb table, and some are missing; sequencing was by immunoSEQ multiplex PCR. The table shows around 88,000 clones, with roughly 78% occurring only once. This TCR derives from a man in his forties or fifties with glioma. The chain is built from TRBV4-1 and TRBJ2-3, with 16 bases lining up with TRBD2. The sample consisted of PBMCs, taken from a glioma patient treated with radiotherapy, temozolomide or both. The CDR3 protein is CASSLGTSGGAADTQYF. CDR3 nucleotide sequence: TGCGCCAGCAGCCTCGGGACTAGCGGGGGGGCGGCAGATACGCAGTATTTT.